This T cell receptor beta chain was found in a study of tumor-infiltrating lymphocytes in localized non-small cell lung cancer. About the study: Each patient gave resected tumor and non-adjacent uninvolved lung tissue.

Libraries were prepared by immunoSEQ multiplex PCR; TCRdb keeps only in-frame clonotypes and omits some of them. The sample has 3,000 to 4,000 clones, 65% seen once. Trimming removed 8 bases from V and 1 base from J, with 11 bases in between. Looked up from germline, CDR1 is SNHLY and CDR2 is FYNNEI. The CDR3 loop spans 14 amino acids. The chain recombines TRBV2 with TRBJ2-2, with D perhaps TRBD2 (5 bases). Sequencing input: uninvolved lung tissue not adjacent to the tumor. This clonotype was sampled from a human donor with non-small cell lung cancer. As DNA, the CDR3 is TGTGCCAGCTGGGAGACAATGAACACCGGGGAGCTGTTTTTT. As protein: CASWETMNTGELFF.